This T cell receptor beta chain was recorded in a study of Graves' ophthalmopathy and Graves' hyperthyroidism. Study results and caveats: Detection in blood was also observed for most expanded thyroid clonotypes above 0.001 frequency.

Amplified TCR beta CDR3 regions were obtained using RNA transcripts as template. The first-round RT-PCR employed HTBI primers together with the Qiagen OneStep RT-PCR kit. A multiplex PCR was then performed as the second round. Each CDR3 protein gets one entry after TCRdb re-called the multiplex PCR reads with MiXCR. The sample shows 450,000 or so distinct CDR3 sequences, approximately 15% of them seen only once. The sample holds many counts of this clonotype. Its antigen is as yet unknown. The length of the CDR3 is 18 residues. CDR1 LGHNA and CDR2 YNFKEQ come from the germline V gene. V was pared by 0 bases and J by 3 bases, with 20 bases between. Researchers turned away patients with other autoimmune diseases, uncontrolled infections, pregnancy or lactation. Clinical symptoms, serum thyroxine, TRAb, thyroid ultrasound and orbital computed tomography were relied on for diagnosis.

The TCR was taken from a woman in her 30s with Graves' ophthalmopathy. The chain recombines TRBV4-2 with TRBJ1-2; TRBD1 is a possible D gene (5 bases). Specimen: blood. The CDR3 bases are TGTGCCAGCAGCCAAGAAAAAAGGGGAGTTAATCGGCACTATGGCTACACCTTC. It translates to CASSQEKRGVNRHYGYTF.